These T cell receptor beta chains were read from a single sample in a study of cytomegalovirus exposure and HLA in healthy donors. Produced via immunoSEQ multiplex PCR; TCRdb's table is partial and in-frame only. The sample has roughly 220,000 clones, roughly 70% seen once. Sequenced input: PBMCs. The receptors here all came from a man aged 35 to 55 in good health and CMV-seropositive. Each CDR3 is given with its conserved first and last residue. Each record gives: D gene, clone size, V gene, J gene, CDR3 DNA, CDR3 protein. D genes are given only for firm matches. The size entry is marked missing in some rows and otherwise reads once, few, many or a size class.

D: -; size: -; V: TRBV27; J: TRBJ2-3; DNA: TGTGCCAGCAGTGGGGCCGGAGGGGGGGGCACAGATACGCAGTATTTT; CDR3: CASSGAGGGGTDTQYF
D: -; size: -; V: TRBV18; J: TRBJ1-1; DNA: TGTGCCAGCTCACCATCAGGAATGAACACTGAAGCTTTCTTT; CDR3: CASSPSGMNTEAFF
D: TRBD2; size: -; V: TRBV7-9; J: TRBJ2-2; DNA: TGTGCCAGCAGCACCCGCGGGGGACCGAACACCGGGGAGCTGTTTTTT; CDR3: CASSTRGGPNTGELFF
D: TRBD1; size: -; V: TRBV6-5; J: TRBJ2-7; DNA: TGTGCCAGCAGCCCGGACAGGGACGCTTACGAGCAGTACTTC; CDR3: CASSPDRDAYEQYF
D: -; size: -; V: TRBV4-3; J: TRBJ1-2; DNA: TGCGCCAGCAGCCAAGATGAAAGACAAAGAGTCTATGGCTACACCTTC; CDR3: CASSQDERQRVYGYTF
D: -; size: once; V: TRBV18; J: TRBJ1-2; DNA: TGTGCCAGCTCACCAATTTTTGAGGGCCTCACTAACTATGGCTACACCTTC; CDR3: CASSPIFEGLTNYGYTF
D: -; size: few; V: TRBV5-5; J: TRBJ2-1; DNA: TGTGCCAGCAGCTCGGGGACATATCCCTACAATGAGCAGTTCTTC; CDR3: CASSSGTYPYNEQFF
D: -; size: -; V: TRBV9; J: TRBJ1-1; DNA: TGTGCCAGCAGCGTGGGGGGGCACACTGAAGCTTTCTTT; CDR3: CASSVGGHTEAFF
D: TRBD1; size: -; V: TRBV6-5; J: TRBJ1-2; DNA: TGTGCCAGTACTCAGGGGGTTGGAAACCCTAATGGCTACACCTTC; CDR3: CASTQGVGNPNGYTF
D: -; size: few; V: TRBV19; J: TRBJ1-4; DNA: TGTGCCAGTAGTACAGGAGGTTTCGAAAAACTGTTTTTT; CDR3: CASSTGGFEKLFF
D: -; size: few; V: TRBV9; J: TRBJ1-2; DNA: TGTGCCAGCAGCGTAGGGACAGCCTCTAACTATGGCTACACCTTC; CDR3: CASSVGTASNYGYTF
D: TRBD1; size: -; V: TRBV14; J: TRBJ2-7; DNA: TGTGCCAGCAGCAGAAGAGGGACAGGGGGCGGCGAGCAGTACTTC; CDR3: CASSRRGTGGGEQYF
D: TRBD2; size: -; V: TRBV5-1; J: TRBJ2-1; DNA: TGCGCCAGCACTGAGGGGACTAGCGGGGAGGGTGAGCAGTTCTTC; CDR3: CASTEGTSGEGEQFF
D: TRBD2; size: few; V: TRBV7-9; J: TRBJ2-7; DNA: TGTGCCAGCAGCTTCGGGGGGGCGGCCTACGAGCAGTACTTC; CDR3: CASSFGGAAYEQYF
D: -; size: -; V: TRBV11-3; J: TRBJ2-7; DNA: TGTGCCAGCAGCGAAGGGGCGAACGAGCAGTACTTC; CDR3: CASSEGANEQYF
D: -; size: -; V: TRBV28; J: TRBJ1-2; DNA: TGTGCCAGCAGTTTAGCGGGAATTGGTAACTATGGCTACACCTTC; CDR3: CASSLAGIGNYGYTF
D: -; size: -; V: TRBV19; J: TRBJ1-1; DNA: TGTGCCAGTATGGTCGGGGGATGGAACACTGAAGCTTTCTTT; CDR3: CASMVGGWNTEAFF
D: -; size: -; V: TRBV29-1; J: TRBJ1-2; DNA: TGCAGCGTTAGTGCGCCGGGCTATGGCTACACCTTC; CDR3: CSVSAPGYGYTF
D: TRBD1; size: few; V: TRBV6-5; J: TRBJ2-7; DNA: TGTGCCAGCATGGACAGGGCGGGAGAGCAGTACTTC; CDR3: CASMDRAGEQYF
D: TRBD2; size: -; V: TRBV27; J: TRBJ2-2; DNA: TGTGCCAGCAGTCACCGGGGGGGGGCGTCAACCGGGGAGCTGTTTTTT; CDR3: CASSHRGGASTGELFF
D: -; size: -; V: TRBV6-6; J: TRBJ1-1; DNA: TGTGCCAGCAGTTACCTAGGGGACACTGAAGCTTTCTTT; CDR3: CASSYLGDTEAFF
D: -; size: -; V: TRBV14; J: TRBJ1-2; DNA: TGTGCCAGCAGCCTGGGTGAGGCGGGCTACACCTTC; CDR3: CASSLGEAGYTF
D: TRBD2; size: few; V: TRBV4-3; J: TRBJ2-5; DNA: TGCGCCAGCAGCCAAGGCGGGGGGGCCATCGAGACCCAGTACTTC; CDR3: CASSQGGGAIETQYF
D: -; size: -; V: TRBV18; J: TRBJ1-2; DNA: TGTGCCAGCTCACCCATAACAGGGAGGGGTACCTATGGCTACACCTTC; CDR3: CASSPITGRGTYGYTF
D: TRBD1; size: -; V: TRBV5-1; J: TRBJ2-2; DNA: TGCGCCAGCAGCTTGGCGACAGGGGCGGACACCGGGGAGCTGTTTTTT; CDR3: CASSLATGADTGELFF